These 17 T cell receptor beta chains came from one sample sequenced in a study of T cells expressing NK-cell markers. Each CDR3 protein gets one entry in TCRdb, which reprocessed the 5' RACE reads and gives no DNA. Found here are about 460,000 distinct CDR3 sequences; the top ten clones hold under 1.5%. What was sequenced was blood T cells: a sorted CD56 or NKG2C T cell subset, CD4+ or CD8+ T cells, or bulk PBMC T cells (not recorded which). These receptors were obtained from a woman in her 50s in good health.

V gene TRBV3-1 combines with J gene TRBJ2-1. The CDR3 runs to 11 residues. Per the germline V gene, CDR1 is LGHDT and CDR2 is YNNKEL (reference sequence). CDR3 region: CASGVGNEQFF.

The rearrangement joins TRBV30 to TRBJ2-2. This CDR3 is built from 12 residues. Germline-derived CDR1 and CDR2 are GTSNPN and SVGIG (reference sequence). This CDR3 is CAWSVYHGELFF.

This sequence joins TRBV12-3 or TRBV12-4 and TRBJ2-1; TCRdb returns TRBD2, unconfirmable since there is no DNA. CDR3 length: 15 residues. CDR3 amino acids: CASSPGLGYSNEQFF.

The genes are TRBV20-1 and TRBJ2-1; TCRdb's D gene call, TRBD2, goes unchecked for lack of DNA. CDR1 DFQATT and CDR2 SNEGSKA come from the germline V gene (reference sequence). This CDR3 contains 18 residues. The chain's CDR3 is CSASTGGTAGGPYNEQFF.

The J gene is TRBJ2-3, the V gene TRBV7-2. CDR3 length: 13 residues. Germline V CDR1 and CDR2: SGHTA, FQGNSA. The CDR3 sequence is CASSWDSVDTQYF.

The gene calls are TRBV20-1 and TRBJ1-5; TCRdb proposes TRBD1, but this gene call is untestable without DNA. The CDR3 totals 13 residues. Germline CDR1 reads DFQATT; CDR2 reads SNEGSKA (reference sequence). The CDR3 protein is CSATGQGSSPQHF.

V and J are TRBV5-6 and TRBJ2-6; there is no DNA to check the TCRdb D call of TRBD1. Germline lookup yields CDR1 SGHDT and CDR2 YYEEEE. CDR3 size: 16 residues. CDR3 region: CASSLGQEHGANVLTF.

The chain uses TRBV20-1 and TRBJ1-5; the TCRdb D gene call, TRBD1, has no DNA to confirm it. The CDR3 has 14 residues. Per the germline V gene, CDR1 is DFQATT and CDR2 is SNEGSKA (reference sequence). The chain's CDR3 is CSARDLGDNQPQHF.

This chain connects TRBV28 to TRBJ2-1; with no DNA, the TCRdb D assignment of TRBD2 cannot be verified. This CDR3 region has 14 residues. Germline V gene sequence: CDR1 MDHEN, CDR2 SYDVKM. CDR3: CASSRDFSYNEQFF.

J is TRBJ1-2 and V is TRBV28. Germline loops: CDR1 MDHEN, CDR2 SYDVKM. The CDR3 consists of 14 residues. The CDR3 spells CASTKTSWRFGYTF.

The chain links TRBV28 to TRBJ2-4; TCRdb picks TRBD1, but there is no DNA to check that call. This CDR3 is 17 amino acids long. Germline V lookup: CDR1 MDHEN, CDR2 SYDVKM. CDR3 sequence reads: CASSAGVGGRAKNIQYF.

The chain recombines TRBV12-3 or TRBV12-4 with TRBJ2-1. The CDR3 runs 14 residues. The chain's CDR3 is CASSLRRKDNEQFF.

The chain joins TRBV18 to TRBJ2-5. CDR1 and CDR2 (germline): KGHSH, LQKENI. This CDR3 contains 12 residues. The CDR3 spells CASSKSVETQYF.

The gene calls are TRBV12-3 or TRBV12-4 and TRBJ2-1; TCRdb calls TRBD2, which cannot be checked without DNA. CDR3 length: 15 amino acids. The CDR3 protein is CASSRLAGAYNEQFF.

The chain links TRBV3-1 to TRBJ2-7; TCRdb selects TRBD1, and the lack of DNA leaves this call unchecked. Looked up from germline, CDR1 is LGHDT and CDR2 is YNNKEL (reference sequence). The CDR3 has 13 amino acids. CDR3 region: CASSDDRDYEQYF.

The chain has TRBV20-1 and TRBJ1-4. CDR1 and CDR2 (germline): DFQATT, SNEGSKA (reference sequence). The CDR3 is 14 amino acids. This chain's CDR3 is CSARVHAIGEKLFF.

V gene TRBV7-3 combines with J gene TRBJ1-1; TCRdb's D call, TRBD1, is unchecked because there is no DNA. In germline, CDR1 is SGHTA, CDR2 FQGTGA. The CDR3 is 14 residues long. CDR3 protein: CASSQDVGGTEAFF.